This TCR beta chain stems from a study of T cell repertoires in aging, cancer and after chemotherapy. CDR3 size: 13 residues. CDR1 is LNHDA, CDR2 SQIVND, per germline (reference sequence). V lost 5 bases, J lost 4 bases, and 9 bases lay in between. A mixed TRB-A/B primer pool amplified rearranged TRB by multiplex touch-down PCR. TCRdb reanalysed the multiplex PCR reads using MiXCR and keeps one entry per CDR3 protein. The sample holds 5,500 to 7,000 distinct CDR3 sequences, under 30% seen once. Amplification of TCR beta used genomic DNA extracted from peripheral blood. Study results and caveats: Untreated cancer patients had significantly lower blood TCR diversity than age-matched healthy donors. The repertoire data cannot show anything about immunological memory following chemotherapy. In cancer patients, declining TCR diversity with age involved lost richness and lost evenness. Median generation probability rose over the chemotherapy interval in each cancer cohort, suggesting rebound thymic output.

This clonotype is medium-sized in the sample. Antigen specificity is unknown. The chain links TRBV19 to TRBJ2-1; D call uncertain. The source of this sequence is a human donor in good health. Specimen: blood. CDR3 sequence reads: CASSEYRYNEQFF. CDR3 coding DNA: TGTGCCAGTAGTGAATACAGATACAATGAGCAGTTCTTC.